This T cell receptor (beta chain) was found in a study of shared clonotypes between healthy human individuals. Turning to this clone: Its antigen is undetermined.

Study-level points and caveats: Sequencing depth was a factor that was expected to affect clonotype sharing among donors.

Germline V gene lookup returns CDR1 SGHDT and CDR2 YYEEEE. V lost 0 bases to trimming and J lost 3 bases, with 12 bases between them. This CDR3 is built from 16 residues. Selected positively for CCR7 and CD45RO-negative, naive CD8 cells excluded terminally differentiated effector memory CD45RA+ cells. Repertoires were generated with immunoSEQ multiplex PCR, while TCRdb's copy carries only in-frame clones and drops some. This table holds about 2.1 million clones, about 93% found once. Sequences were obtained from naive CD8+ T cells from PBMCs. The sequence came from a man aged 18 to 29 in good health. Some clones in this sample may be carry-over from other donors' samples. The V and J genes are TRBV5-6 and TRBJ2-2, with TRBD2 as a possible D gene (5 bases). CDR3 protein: CASSLALEDYTGELFF. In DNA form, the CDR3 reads TGTGCCAGCAGCTTGGCCTTGGAGGATTACACCGGGGAGCTGTTTTTT.